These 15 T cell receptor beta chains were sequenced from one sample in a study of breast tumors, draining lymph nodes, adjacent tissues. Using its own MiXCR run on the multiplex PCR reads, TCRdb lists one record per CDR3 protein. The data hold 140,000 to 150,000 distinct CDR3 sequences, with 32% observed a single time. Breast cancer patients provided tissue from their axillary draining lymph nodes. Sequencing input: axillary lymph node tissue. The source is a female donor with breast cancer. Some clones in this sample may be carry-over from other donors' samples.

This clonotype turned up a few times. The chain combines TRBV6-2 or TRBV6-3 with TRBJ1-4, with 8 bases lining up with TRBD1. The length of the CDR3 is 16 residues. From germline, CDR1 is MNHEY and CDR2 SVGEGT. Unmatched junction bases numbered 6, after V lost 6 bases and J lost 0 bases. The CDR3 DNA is TGTGCCAGCAGACCCGGACAGGGCCCAACTAATGAAAAACTGTTTTTT. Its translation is CASRPGQGPTNEKLFF.

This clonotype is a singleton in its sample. The CDR3 DNA sequence: TGCAGTGCTAGGTCAGGGATCACCTACGAGCAGTACTTC. Its translation: CSARSGITYEQYF. This chain uses TRBV20-1 with TRBJ2-7; a weak D match, TRBD1 (5 bases). Germline loops: CDR1 DFQATT, CDR2 SNEGSKA (reference sequence). V lost 3 bases, J lost 2 bases, and 11 bases lay in between. The CDR3 loop spans 13 amino acids.

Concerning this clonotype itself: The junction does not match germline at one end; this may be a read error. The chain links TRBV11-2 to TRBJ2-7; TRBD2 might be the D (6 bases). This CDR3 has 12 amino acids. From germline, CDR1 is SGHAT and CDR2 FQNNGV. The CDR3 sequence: CAGSTEGYEQYF. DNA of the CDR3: TGTGCCGGCAGCACGGAGGGGTACGAGCAGTACTTC.

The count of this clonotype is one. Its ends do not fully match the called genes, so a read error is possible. The chain's CDR3 is CSAGGQETQSF. The DNA of the CDR3 is TGCAGTGCTGGGGGACAAGAGACCCAGTCCTTC. V is TRBV20-1 and J is TRBJ2-5; TRBD1 might be the D (6 bases). Germline loops: CDR1 DFQATT, CDR2 SNEGSKA (reference sequence). CDR3 length equals 11 residues.

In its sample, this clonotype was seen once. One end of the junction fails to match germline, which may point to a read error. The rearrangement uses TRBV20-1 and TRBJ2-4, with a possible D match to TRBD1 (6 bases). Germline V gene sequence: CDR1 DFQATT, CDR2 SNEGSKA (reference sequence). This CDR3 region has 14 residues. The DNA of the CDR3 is TGCAGTACTAGAGGACAGTCAAGGGAACAGATTCAGTACTTC. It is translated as CSTRGQSREQIQYF.

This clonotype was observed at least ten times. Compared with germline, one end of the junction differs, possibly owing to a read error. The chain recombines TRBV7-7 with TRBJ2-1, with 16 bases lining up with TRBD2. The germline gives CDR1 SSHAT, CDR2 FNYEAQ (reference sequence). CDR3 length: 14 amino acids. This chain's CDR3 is CASSPGTSGGDQFF. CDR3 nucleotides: TGTGCTAGCAGCCCCGGGACTAGCGGGGGGGATCAGTTCTTC.

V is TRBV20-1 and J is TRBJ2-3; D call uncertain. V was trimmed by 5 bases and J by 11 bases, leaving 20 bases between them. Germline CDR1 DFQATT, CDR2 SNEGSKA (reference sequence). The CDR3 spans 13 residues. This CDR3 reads CSAPPTGVNEQYF. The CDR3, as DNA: TGCAGTGCTCCACCGACTGGCGTCAATGAGCAGTATTTT.

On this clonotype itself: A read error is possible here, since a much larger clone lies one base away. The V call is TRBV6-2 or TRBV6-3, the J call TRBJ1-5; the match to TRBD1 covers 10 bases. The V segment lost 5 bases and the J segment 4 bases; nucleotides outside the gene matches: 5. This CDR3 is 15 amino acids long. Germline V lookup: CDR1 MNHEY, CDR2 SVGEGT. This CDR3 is CASSHGDRGNQPQHF. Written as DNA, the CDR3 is TGTGCCAGCAGTCATGGGGACAGGGGTAATCAGCCCCAGCATTTT.

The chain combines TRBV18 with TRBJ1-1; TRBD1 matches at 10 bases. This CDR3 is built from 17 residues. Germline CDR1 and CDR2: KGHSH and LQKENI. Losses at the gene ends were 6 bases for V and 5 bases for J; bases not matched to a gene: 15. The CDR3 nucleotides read TGTGCCAGCTCCCGAGGGACAGGGGCTGAATATGGTACTGAAGCTTTCTTT. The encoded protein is CASSRGTGAEYGTEAFF.

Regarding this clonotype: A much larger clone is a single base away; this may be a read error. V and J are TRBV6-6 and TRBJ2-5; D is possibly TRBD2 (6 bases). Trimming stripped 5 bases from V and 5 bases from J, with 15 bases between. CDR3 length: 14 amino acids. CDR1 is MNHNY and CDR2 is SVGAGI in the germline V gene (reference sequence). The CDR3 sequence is CASSHAEGVETQYF. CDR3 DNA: TGTGCCAGCAGTCACGCGGAGGGTGTCGAGACCCAGTACTTC.

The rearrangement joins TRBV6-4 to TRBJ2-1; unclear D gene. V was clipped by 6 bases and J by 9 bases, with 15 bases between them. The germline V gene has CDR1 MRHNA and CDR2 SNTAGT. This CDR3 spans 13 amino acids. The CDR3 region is CASSSDIKGEQFF. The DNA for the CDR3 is TGTGCCAGCAGCAGTGACATTAAGGGTGAGCAGTTCTTC.

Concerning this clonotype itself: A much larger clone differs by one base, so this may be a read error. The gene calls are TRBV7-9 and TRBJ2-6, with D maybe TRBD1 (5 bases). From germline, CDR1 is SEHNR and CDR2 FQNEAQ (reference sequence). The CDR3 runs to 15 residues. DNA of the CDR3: TGTGCCGGCAGCTTACATATCTCTGGGGCCAACGTCCTGCCTTTC. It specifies CAGSLHISGANVLPF.

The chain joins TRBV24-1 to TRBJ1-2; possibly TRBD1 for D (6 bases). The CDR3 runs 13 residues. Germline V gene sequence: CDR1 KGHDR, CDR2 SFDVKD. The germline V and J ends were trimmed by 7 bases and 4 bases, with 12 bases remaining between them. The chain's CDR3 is CATRTGQTYGYTF. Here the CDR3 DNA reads TGTGCCACCAGGACCGGACAGACCTATGGCTACACCTTC.

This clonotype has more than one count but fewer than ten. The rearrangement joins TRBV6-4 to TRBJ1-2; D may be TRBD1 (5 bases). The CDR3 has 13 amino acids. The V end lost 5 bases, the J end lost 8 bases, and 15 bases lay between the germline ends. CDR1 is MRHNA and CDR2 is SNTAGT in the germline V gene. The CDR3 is CASSHLPGRGYTF. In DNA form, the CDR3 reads TGTGCCAGCAGTCACTTACCAGGGAGAGGCTACACCTTC.

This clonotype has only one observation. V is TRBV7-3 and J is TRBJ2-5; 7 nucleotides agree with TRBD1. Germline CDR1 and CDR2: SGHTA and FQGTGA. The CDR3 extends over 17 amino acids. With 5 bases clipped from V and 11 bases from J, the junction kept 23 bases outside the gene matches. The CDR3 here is CASSQTQTGHRTDPQYF. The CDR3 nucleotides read TGTGCCAGCAGCCAAACGCAGACAGGGCATAGGACAGATCCGCAGTACTTC.